The 11 T cell receptor beta chains below come from one sample, sequenced in a study of blood T cell repertoires in COVID-19. Profiled with immunoSEQ multiplex PCR; TCRdb holds only in-frame clones, not every one. The sample gives 150,000 or so clones, approximately 91% of which show up once; 2.3% is in the top ten. The sequenced material came from peripheral blood. These receptors all stem from a human donor in a cohort sampled during active COVID-19.

CDR3 DNA: TGTGCCAGCAGCCCCTGGACAGGGGAAACAGATACGCAGTATTTT. As protein: CASSPWTGETDTQYF. The J gene is TRBJ2-3, the V gene TRBV7-3; 9 bases map to TRBD1. The CDR3 spans 15 residues. Germline V gene sequence: CDR1 SGHTA, CDR2 FQGTGA. V shed 5 bases, J shed 3 bases, and the junction held 6 bases outside the gene matches. The full variable domain, completed using reference TRBV7-3 and TRBJ2-3, is GAGVSQTPSNKVTEKGKYVELRCDPISGHTALYWYRQSLGQGPEFLIYFQGTGAADDSGLPNDRFFAVRPEGSVSTLKIQRTERGDSAVYLCASSPWTGETDTQYFGPGTRLTVL.

This clone was counted a single time. The gene calls are TRBV18 and TRBJ2-1; perhaps TRBD1 as D (6 bases). Deletions cut 4 bases from V and 4 bases from J, with 17 bases between. Per germline, CDR1 KGHSH and CDR2 LQKENI. The CDR3 extends over 16 amino acids. The chain's CDR3 is CASSLIGTPVYNEQFF. The CDR3 nucleotides read TGTGCCAGCTCACTCATCGGGACACCTGTTTACAATGAGCAGTTCTTC. The full variable domain, in which reference TRBV18 and TRBJ2-1 provide the parts outside the CDR3, is NAGVMQNPRHLVRRRGQEARLRCSPMKGHSHVYWYRQLPEEGLKFMVYLQKENIIDESGMPKERFSAEFPKEGPSILRIQQVVRGDSAAYFCASSLIGTPVYNEQFFGPGTRLTVL.

This clone was observed a single time. Other nucleotide sequences in the sample specify the same CDR3. The rearrangement links TRBV11-3 to TRBJ2-3; D might be TRBD1 (5 bases). The CDR3 is 14 residues long. Germline CDR1 reads SGHNT; CDR2 reads YENEEA. V lost 5 bases and J 0 bases, leaving 9 bases between the germline ends. The CDR3 DNA follows: TGTGCCAGCAGCAAAGGGGCCAGCACAGATACGCAGTATTTT. The encoded protein is CASSKGASTDTQYF.

The chain carries TRBV4-1 and TRBJ2-6; D unresolved. Trimming shortened V by 6 bases and J by 2 bases, and 5 bases separated the two germline ends. The CDR3 runs to 13 residues. Germline loops: CDR1 MGHRA, CDR2 YSYEKL. CDR3 nucleotide sequence: TGCGCCAGCAGTGGGCCTGGGGCCAACGTCCTGACTTTC. Its translation is CASSGPGANVLTF.

This chain uses TRBV6-6 with TRBJ2-1; 10 positions agree with TRBD2. In germline, CDR1 is MNHNY, CDR2 SVGAGI (reference sequence). CDR3 length: 16 amino acids. Unmatched junction bases numbered 11, after V lost 2 bases and J lost 10 bases. The CDR3 DNA sequence: TGTGCCAGCAGTTACGCAGGTAGCGGGGGGTATGCGGAGCAGTTCTTC. It yields the protein CASSYAGSGGYAEQFF.

This clone was seen just once. The chain has TRBV7-8 and TRBJ2-1; 7 positions agree with TRBD1. The CDR3 contains 17 residues. Losses at the gene ends were 2 bases for V and 0 bases for J; bases not matched to a gene: 7. CDR1 SGHVS and CDR2 FQNEAQ come from the germline V gene. CDR3: CASSLRGTASSYNEQFF. The CDR3 DNA sequence: TGTGCCAGCAGCTTAAGGGGGACAGCGAGCTCCTACAATGAGCAGTTCTTC.

J is TRBJ1-4 and V is TRBV14, with D tentatively TRBD1 (6 bases). Germline CDR1 SGHDN, CDR2 FVKESK. There are 13 residues in the CDR3. The ends were cut back, 4 bases at V and 7 bases at J, with 10 bases in the middle. The CDR3 sequence is CASSPSGVEKLFF. Here the CDR3 DNA reads TGTGCCAGCAGCCCTTCAGGGGTTGAAAAACTGTTTTTT.

The table lists this clone with a count of one. The J gene is TRBJ1-5, the V gene TRBV2, with D hard to call. V was clipped by 6 bases and J by 2 bases, with 8 bases between them. Germline loops: CDR1 SNHLY, CDR2 FYNNEI. CDR3 length: 13 residues. DNA for the CDR3: TGTGCCAGCAGGAAGGGAGGCAATCAGCCCCAGCATTTT. It yields the protein CASRKGGNQPQHF.

This CDR3 is CASSPSPPGTGAGEQYF. The CDR3 region has the DNA TGTGCCAGCTCACCGAGTCCACCCGGAACAGGGGCGGGGGAGCAGTACTTC. The chain recombines TRBV18 with TRBJ2-7, with D perhaps matching TRBD1 (7 bases). CDR1 and CDR2 (germline): KGHSH, LQKENI. The CDR3 sequence is 17 residues long. V was shortened by 3 bases and J by 7 bases, with 25 bases between the two germline ends.

The chain couples TRBV30 to TRBJ2-3; 8 nucleotides line up with TRBD1. The trim removed 8 bases at V and 2 bases at J, leaving 9 bases unmatched. Germline values: CDR1 GTSNPN, CDR2 SVGIG (reference sequence). The CDR3 length is 14 residues. The CDR3 DNA sequence: TGTGCCGGGCGAACAGGGGGAATCACAGATACGCAGTATTTT. Its protein product is CAGRTGGITDTQYF.

Details on this clone: Other DNA sequences in this sample translate to the same CDR3. This chain links TRBV6-1 with TRBJ1-5; 9 bases are shared with TRBD1. CDR3 size: 14 residues. CDR1 and CDR2 (germline): MNHNS, SASEGT. V lost 1 base, J lost 9 bases, and 4 bases stayed unmatched. The DNA of the CDR3 is TGTGCCAGCAGTGAAGGGACAGGGGAGGCGCCCCAGCATTTT. It translates to CASSEGTGEAPQHF.